This TCR beta chain was found in a study of radiotherapy plus CTLA-4 blockade in lung cancer. Some clones are missing from TCRdb's copy, which holds only in-frame ones; the method was immunoSEQ multiplex PCR. Here the sample spans 50,000 to 70,000 clones, approximately 82% being singletons. CTLA-4 blockade with ipilimumab, together with focal radiation, was given to patients with chemo-refractory metastatic non-small-cell lung cancer. The CDR3 sequence is 15 residues long. V lost 1 base and J 0 bases, leaving 8 bases between the germline ends. In germline, CDR1 is SGHRS, CDR2 YFSETQ. This TCR was sampled from a human donor with non-small cell lung cancer whose response to radiotherapy plus ipilimumab could not be evaluated. Sequencing used peripheral blood, obtained from a patient treated with radiotherapy plus ipilimumab. The V and J genes are TRBV5-1 and TRBJ1-3; D ambiguous. CDR3 sequence reads: CASSLTARSGNTIYF. The CDR3 nucleotides read TGCGCCAGCAGCTTGACAGCCCGCTCTGGAAACACCATATATTTT.